The sample holds a few counts of the clone carrying this TCR beta chain. Its specificity is not known. Amplification used 60 Vbeta primers and 13 Jbeta primers. Original data processing: Roughly 10 million shared chains were among about 80 million unique TCR beta chains counted in a later analysis. Clones were sequenced by immunoSEQ multiplex PCR, and TCRdb holds only the in-frame ones, with some missing. V and J calls and clone size follow that table, whereas D and trimming were derived from the DNA. The sample carries some 130,000 clones, less than 80% recorded once. The sample is drawn from a study of cytomegalovirus exposure and HLA in healthy donors. This CDR3 spans 16 amino acids. The J segment lost 1 base and the V segment lost 3 bases, leaving 8 bases of the junction unmatched. CDR1 is SGHAT, CDR2 FQNNGV, per germline. Study results and limitations: The HLA-A and HLA-B alleles of most subjects were reportedly predicted accurately from TCR beta sequences. Exclusion applied to some V segments, including TRBV6-2 and TRBV6-3, as they were indistinguishable. A link between a missense DCLRE1C variant and TCR beta V- and J-gene trimming emerged from a later analysis.

The chain is built from TRBV11-2 and TRBJ1-1; 7 bases line up with TRBD1. The sequence was obtained from a middle-aged man in good health and CMV-seropositive. Sequencing was performed on PBMCs. The CDR3 DNA reads TGTGCCAGCAGCTTTCGACAGGGCAGGGAGAACACTGAAGCTTTCTTT. It translates to CASSFRQGRENTEAFF.